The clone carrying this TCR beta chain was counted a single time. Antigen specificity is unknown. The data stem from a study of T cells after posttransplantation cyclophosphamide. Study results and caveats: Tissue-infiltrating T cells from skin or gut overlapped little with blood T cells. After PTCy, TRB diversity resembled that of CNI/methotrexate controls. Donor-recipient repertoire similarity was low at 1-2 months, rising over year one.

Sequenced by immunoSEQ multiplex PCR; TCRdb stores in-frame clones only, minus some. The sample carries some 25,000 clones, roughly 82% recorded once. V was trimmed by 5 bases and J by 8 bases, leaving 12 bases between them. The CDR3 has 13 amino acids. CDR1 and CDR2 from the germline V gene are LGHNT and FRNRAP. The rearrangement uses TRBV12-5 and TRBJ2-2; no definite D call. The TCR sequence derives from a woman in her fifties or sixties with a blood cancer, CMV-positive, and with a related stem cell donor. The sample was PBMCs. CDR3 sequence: CASGTNEEGELFF. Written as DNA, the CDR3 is TGTGCTAGTGGTACCAATGAGGAAGGGGAGCTGTTTTTT.